One and the same sample provided the 12 T cell receptor beta chains below, sequenced in a study of T cell responses to AZD1222 COVID-19 vaccine. TCRdb's table, derived via immunoSEQ multiplex PCR, lists solely in-frame clones and lacks some. This repertoire shows 100,000 to 150,000 clones, about 90% found once; its top ten account for under 9%. The input for sequencing was peripheral blood, taken 28 days after the second AZD1222 dose. The receptors were gathered from an adult who received the AZD1222 COVID-19 vaccine.

The V call is TRBV19, the J call TRBJ1-1; possible D gene TRBD1, 5 bases. Trimming removed 9 bases from V and 0 bases from J, with 17 bases in between. CDR3 length equals 15 residues. Per the germline V gene, CDR1 is LNHDA and CDR2 is SQIVND (reference sequence). CDR3 sequence (DNA): TGTGCCAGCCGTCGGGGGAAACTCTTGAACACTGAAGCTTTCTTT. Protein product: CASRRGKLLNTEAFF.

This chain connects TRBV7-9 to TRBJ1-1; D may be TRBD1 (6 bases). The ends were cut back, 1 base at V and 10 bases at J, with 13 bases in the middle. This CDR3 comprises 13 residues. The V gene's germline CDR1 is SEHNR and CDR2 FQNEAQ (reference sequence). The CDR3 loop reads CASSLVAGRGAFF. The CDR3 DNA follows: TGTGCCAGCAGCTTAGTGGCTGGCAGGGGAGCTTTCTTT.

This clone appeared a single time. The chain employs TRBV7-2 and TRBJ1-6, with TRBD1 matching over 9 bases. The CDR3 length is 17 residues. With 1 base clipped from V and 2 bases from J, the junction kept 3 bases outside the gene matches. From germline, CDR1 is SGHTA and CDR2 FQGNSA. The CDR3 nucleotides read TGTGCCAGCAGCTTAGGGGGACAGGGCCCCTATAATTCACCCCTCCACTTT. This translates into CASSLGGQGPYNSPLHF. The full variable domain, rest sourced from reference TRBV7-2 and TRBJ1-6, is GAGVSQSPSNKVTEKGKDVELRCDPISGHTALYWYRQSLGQGLEFLIYFQGNSAPDKSGLPSDRFSAERTGGSVSTLTIQRTQQEDSAVYLCASSLGGQGPYNSPLHFGNGTRLTVT.

This clone was seen just once. The rearrangement links TRBV5-4 to TRBJ2-7; 10 nucleotides line up with TRBD2. The CDR3 length is 15 residues. In germline, CDR1 is SGHNT, CDR2 YYREEE (reference sequence). Trimming at V came to 4 bases and at J to 6 bases, leaving 10 bases not matched to a gene. The CDR3 DNA follows: TGTGCCAGCAGCCCGGCGGGACTAGCGACTTCCGAGCAGTACTTC. Translating it yields CASSPAGLATSEQYF.

The chain carries TRBV6-5 and TRBJ1-5; D is unresolved. Trimming stripped 8 bases from V and 4 bases from J, with 6 bases between. The CDR3 sequence is 11 residues long. Germline lookup yields CDR1 MNHEY and CDR2 SVGAGI. CDR3 DNA: TGTGCCAGCGGAGGAAATCAGCCCCAGCATTTT. Amino acids: CASGGNQPQHF.

The chain is built from TRBV7-9 and TRBJ1-2, with 9 bases aligning to TRBD1. Unmatched junction bases numbered 7, after V lost 5 bases and J lost 6 bases. The CDR3 runs to 14 residues. Germline CDR1 SEHNR, CDR2 FQNEAQ (reference sequence). DNA for the CDR3: TGTGCCAGCAGCCCAGAGGGACAGGGTGATGGCTACACCTTC. This gives the protein CASSPEGQGDGYTF.

The CDR3 bases are TGTGCCATCACGGGGGACGGCTACGAGCAGTACTTC. Translated: CAITGDGYEQYF. The chain links TRBV10-3 to TRBJ2-7, with D perhaps matching TRBD2 (6 bases). Germline CDR1 is ENHRY and CDR2 is SYGVKD. Trimming left V 7 bases short and J 3 bases short, with 10 bases between. CDR3 size: 12 residues.

V usage is TRBV14 and J usage is TRBJ2-7, with 9 positions matching TRBD1. The CDR3 length is 14 residues. Trimming cost V 5 bases and J 4 bases; bases outside gene matches: 6. In germline, CDR1 is SGHDN, CDR2 FVKESK. CDR3 bases: TGTGCCAGCAGCTACGGGACAGGGTGGTACGAGCAGTACTTC. Amino acids: CASSYGTGWYEQYF.

This clone turned up a few times. The V call is TRBV14, the J call TRBJ2-5; D not certain. Between the trimmed V and J ends, which lost 1 base and 2 bases, there was a span of 11 bases. Germline V gene lookup returns CDR1 SGHDN and CDR2 FVKESK. This CDR3 comprises 15 residues. This CDR3 reads CASSQGRPVQETQYF. For the CDR3, the DNA is TGTGCCAGCAGCCAAGGTCGGCCAGTACAAGAGACCCAGTACTTC.

The J gene is TRBJ1-2, the V gene TRBV7-9; 7 positions match TRBD1. The CDR3 spans 15 residues. V was pared by 2 bases and J by 1 base, with 4 bases of the junction left unmatched. The germline V gene has CDR1 SEHNR and CDR2 FQNEAQ (reference sequence). CDR3 loop: CASSLSGGINYGYTF. The DNA of the CDR3 is TGTGCCAGCAGCTTATCAGGGGGTATTAACTATGGCTACACCTTC.

V is TRBV6-2 or TRBV6-3 and J is TRBJ1-5; possibly TRBD1 for D (5 bases). CDR1 MNHEY and CDR2 SVGEGT come from the germline V gene. The V end was cut by 6 bases, the J end by 0 bases, with 15 bases between. The CDR3 spans 16 residues. CDR3 sequence reads: CASSGGGTYSNQPQHF. CDR3 sequence (DNA): TGTGCCAGCAGCGGCGGAGGGACCTATAGCAATCAGCCCCAGCATTTT.

The chain links TRBV28 to TRBJ2-7; D unresolved. The V end was cut by 7 bases, the J end by 5 bases, with 15 bases between. Germline CDR1 reads MDHEN; CDR2 reads SYDVKM. The CDR3 covers 13 residues. In DNA form, the CDR3 reads TGTGCCAGCACAGAGACCCCCACCCACGAGCAGTACTTC. Translation: CASTETPTHEQYF. Based on the CDR3 plus reference TRBV28 and TRBJ2-7, the full variable domain is DVKVTQSSRYLVKRTGEKVFLECVQDMDHENMFWYRQDPGLGLRLIYFSYDVKMKEKGDIPEGYSVSREKKERFSLILESASTNQTSMYLCASTETPTHEQYFGPGTRLTVT.